What follows describes a single T cell receptor (beta chain). Its cognate antigen is unknown. These data are taken from a study of neoadjuvant nivolumab and ipilimumab in lung cancer. Study outcomes and limitations: From pretherapy to surgery, tumor richness and clonality rose with dual therapy.

The trim removed 1 base at V and 5 bases at J, leaving 11 bases unmatched. Germline V lookup: CDR1 SGHNT, CDR2 YENEEA. The CDR3 runs 17 residues. The table came from immunoSEQ multiplex PCR; TCRdb's copy has only in-frame clones and leaves some out. The table has several thousand clones, over 70% seen once. This sample comprised tumor tissue, obtained after neoadjuvant nivolumab, alone or with ipilimumab, at or shortly before surgery. The receptor's source is an adult with non-small cell lung cancer. This sequence joins TRBV11-3 and TRBJ2-7; 10 bases are a match to TRBD1. CDR3: CASSLAYSGTGVDEQYF. In DNA, the CDR3 is TGTGCCAGCAGCTTAGCCTACAGCGGGACAGGGGTGGACGAGCAGTACTTC.